The 32 T cell receptor beta chains below were found in one sample sequenced in a study of breast tumors, draining lymph nodes, adjacent tissues. Breast cancer patients provided tissue from their axillary draining lymph nodes. TCRdb reprocessed the multiplex PCR reads with MiXCR, giving one entry per CDR3 protein. The data contain roughly 110,000 distinct CDR3 sequences, about 31% of them seen just once; the ten biggest clones take up 5.5% to 7%. The sequenced material came from axillary lymph node tissue. These receptors were collected from a female donor with breast cancer. Some clones in this sample may be carry-over from other donors' samples.

A few counts support this clonotype. V is TRBV6-5 and J is TRBJ1-1, with a possible D match to TRBD1 (6 bases). V lost 4 bases and J 3 bases, leaving 9 bases between the germline ends. The CDR3 sequence is 13 residues long. CDR1 is MNHEY and CDR2 is SVGAGI in the germline V gene. CDR3 bases: TGTGCCAGCAGTTTCTCAGGGGACACTGAAGCTTTCTTT. Its protein product is CASSFSGDTEAFF.

The table lists this clonotype with many counts. The chain joins TRBV6-1 to TRBJ2-2, with 8 bases lining up with TRBD1. V shed 8 bases and J 5 bases; nucleotides not matched to a gene: 7. Germline V gene sequence: CDR1 MNHNS, CDR2 SASEGT. The CDR3 length is 14 residues. CDR3 region: CASSPRTGTGELFF. CDR3 bases: TGTGCCAGCTCCCCCCGGACAGGGACCGGGGAGCTGTTTTTT.

This clonotype appeared many times. The chain joins TRBV20-1 to TRBJ1-5; D is unresolved. CDR1 and CDR2 (germline): DFQATT, SNEGSKA (reference sequence). V dropped 3 bases and J dropped 7 bases, with 10 bases sitting between them. The CDR3 extends over 12 amino acids. The CDR3 spells CSASQGIQPQHF. The CDR3 DNA sequence: TGCAGTGCTAGTCAAGGGATCCAGCCCCAGCATTTT.

The sample holds many counts of this clonotype. The chain employs TRBV11-2 and TRBJ2-3, with a weak D call TRBD1 (6 bases). Per germline, CDR1 SGHAT and CDR2 FQNNGV. There are 15 residues in the CDR3. Trimming pared 5 bases from V and 2 bases from J, leaving 14 bases between. In DNA form, the CDR3 reads TGTGCCAGCAGCCCTTCGGGACACACCACAGATACGCAGTATTTT. This sequence encodes CASSPSGHTTDTQYF.

This clonotype was counted many times. The chain combines TRBV12-3 or TRBV12-4 with TRBJ2-5; no definite D call. V was clipped by 3 bases and J by 1 base, with 9 bases between them. The length of the CDR3 is 14 residues. CDR3 protein: CASSFVGSQETQYF. Here the CDR3 DNA reads TGTGCCAGCAGTTTTGTAGGGTCCCAAGAGACCCAGTACTTC.

There are many counts of this clonotype. The chain uses TRBV19 and TRBJ2-3; 7 bases match TRBD1. This CDR3 spans 14 amino acids. V trimming: 6 bases; J trimming: 2 bases; junction bases outside the gene matches: 5. Germline CDR1 and CDR2: LNHDA and SQIVND (reference sequence). The CDR3: CASSAGTDTDTQYF. The CDR3 nucleotides are TGTGCCAGTAGCGCCGGGACAGACACAGATACGCAGTATTTT. Together with reference TRBV19 and TRBJ2-3, the CDR3 gives the full variable domain: DGGITQSPKYLFRKEGQNVTLSCEQNLNHDAMYWYRQDPGQGLRLIYYSQIVNDFQKGDIAEGYSVSREKKESFPLTVTSAQKNPTAFYLCASSAGTDTDTQYFGPGTRLTVL.

This clonotype is a singleton in its sample. The junction differs from germline at one of its ends, possibly a read error. The V call is TRBV20-1, the J call TRBJ2-2, with 11 positions matching TRBD2. Germline V lookup: CDR1 DFQATT, CDR2 SNEGSKA (reference sequence). The CDR3 length is 16 residues. The DNA of the CDR3 is TGCAGTGCTAGGTTACTAGCGGGAGCGGCCACCGGGGAGCTGCTTTTT. Translated: CSARLLAGAATGELLF.

The gene calls are TRBV2 and TRBJ1-5; a weak D match, TRBD1 (5 bases). The CDR3 consists of 13 residues. Germline values: CDR1 SNHLY, CDR2 FYNNEI. The V gene lost 7 bases and the J gene lost 5 bases, with 12 bases spanning the gap. The CDR3, as DNA: TGTGCCAGCATAAACAGGCGGGATCAGCCCCAGCATTTT. As protein: CASINRRDQPQHF.

The sample holds many counts of this clonotype. The J gene is TRBJ2-2, the V gene TRBV7-9; D not certain. The CDR3 runs 12 residues. The V and J ends lost 1 base and 6 bases respectively, with 3 bases between them. Looked up from germline, CDR1 is SEHNR and CDR2 is FQNEAQ (reference sequence). The CDR3 here is CASSLGAGELFF. The CDR3 nucleotides read TGTGCCAGCAGCTTAGGGGCCGGGGAGCTGTTTTTT.

The sample holds many counts of this clonotype. V gene TRBV2 combines with J gene TRBJ2-7; TRBD2 aligns across 7 bases. Germline CDR1 and CDR2: SNHLY and FYNNEI. The V segment lost 4 bases and the J segment 0 bases; nucleotides outside the gene matches: 3. The CDR3 runs to 14 residues. Here the CDR3 DNA reads TGTGCCAGCAGTGGAAGCGGGAACTCCTACGAGCAGTACTTC. Protein product: CASSGSGNSYEQYF.

This clonotype was counted at least ten times. This chain joins TRBV9 and TRBJ2-7; D is uncertain. The CDR3 totals 15 residues. Germline V gives CDR1 SGDLS, CDR2 YYNGEE. This CDR3 reads CGTLGWSGNPYEQYF. CDR3 in DNA: TGTGGCACATTGGGGTGGTCCGGAAACCCCTACGAGCAGTACTTC.

There are many counts of this clonotype. The chain recombines TRBV18 with TRBJ1-3; 7 bases line up with TRBD1. This CDR3 has 16 residues. Per germline, CDR1 KGHSH and CDR2 LQKENI. The V gene end was trimmed by 5 bases and the J gene end by 3 bases; junction bases not matched to a gene: 10. This chain's CDR3 is CASSTGTAVGGNTIYF. DNA of the CDR3: TGTGCCAGCTCAACCGGGACAGCTGTAGGTGGAAACACCATATATTTT.

On this clonotype itself: One end of the junction does not line up with germline, which may come from a read error. V usage is TRBV2 and J usage is TRBJ2-7; TRBD2 aligns across 11 bases. CDR3 length: 15 amino acids. Germline CDR1 reads SNHLY; CDR2 reads FYNNEI. CDR3 protein: CASNLASGRYYGQYF. The CDR3 DNA sequence: TGTGCCAGCAATTTGGCTAGCGGGAGGTACTACGGGCAGTACTTC.

The V and J genes are TRBV28 and TRBJ1-5; maybe TRBD1 (5 bases). There are 15 residues in the CDR3. V was pared by 2 bases and J by 0 bases, with 8 bases between. Germline V lookup: CDR1 MDHEN, CDR2 SYDVKM. CDR3 residues: CASSLGANSNQPQHF. The DNA of the CDR3 is TGTGCCAGCAGTTTAGGGGCTAATAGCAATCAGCCCCAGCATTTT.

As concerns this clonotype: One end of the junction varies from germline; a read error may be responsible. The gene calls are TRBV29-1 and TRBJ2-1; TRBD2 aligns across 8 bases. In germline, CDR1 is SQVTM, CDR2 ANQGSEA. This CDR3 contains 15 residues. The CDR3 is CSAEAGAYSYNEQFF. Here the CDR3 DNA reads TGCAGCGCTGAAGCGGGGGCATACTCCTACAATGAGCAGTTCTTC.

The V and J genes are TRBV6-2 or TRBV6-3 and TRBJ2-3; 7 bases are a match to TRBD1. With 5 bases clipped from V and 0 bases from J, the junction kept 11 bases outside the gene matches. The CDR3 is 17 amino acids. The V gene's germline CDR1 is MNHEY and CDR2 SVGEGT. The DNA of the CDR3 is TGTGCCAGCAGTCCCCCCACCGGGACAGTGAGCACAGATACGCAGTATTTT. Its translation is CASSPPTGTVSTDTQYF.

As to this clonotype: A read error may account for a junction end that differs from germline. The chain is built from TRBV7-9 and TRBJ2-3; maybe TRBD2 (5 bases). The CDR3 has 17 residues. CDR1 and CDR2 (germline): SEHNR, FQNEAQ (reference sequence). CDR3 sequence (DNA): TGTGCCAGCAGCTTAGGGAGGACTCTCGAAGGCACAGATCCGCAGTATTTT. This sequence encodes CASSLGRTLEGTDPQYF.

This clonotype was seen just once. The germline gene is not matched at one end of the junction; a read error may be the cause. The V call is TRBV2, the J call TRBJ2-2, with 7 bases fitting TRBD2. From germline, CDR1 is SNHLY and CDR2 FYNNEI. This CDR3 is built from 15 residues. The DNA of the CDR3 is TGTGCCGGCAGTGCTAGGACTAGTGACACTGGGGAGCTGTTTTTT. As protein: CAGSARTSDTGELFF.

This clonotype was detected ten times or more. The chain employs TRBV6-5 and TRBJ1-3; a weak D match, TRBD1 (6 bases). V dropped 7 bases and J dropped 3 bases, with 16 bases sitting between them. The germline CDR1 and CDR2 sequences are MNHEY and SVGAGI. This CDR3 contains 15 residues. The CDR3 region is CASKTVQGYGNTIYF. CDR3 bases: TGTGCCAGCAAAACGGTACAGGGCTATGGAAACACCATATATTTT.

This clonotype came up many times. V gene TRBV20-1 combines with J gene TRBJ2-1; D is unresolved. The CDR3 runs to 14 residues. Trimming shortened V by 2 bases and J by 0 bases, and 8 bases separated the two germline ends. Germline CDR1 reads DFQATT; CDR2 reads SNEGSKA (reference sequence). The CDR3 DNA reads TGCAGTGCTAGATGGCGGCGCTCCTACAATGAGCAGTTCTTC. It is translated as CSARWRRSYNEQFF.

The sample holds many counts of this clonotype. V usage is TRBV6-5 and J usage is TRBJ2-3, with 10 bases lining up with TRBD1. Germline lookup yields CDR1 MNHEY and CDR2 SVGAGI. After removal of 4 bases from V and 5 bases from J, the junction contained 9 bases not matched to a gene. The CDR3 length is 16 residues. The CDR3 nucleotides read TGTGCCAGCAGTTCCCCAGGACAGGGGGAGGGAGATACGCAGTATTTT. This codes for CASSSPGQGEGDTQYF.

This clonotype has at least ten counts. The CDR3 sequence is CASSMGTASYNEQFF. CDR3 bases: TGTGCCAGTAGTATGGGGACGGCTAGCTACAATGAGCAGTTCTTC. The chain links TRBV19 to TRBJ2-1; either TRBD1 or TRBD2 may fit D (5 bases each). Germline CDR1 is LNHDA and CDR2 is SQIVND (reference sequence). This CDR3 has 15 amino acids. Trimming took 3 bases from V and 3 from J, leaving 12 bases between them.

This clonotype occurred many times. The J gene is TRBJ2-6, the V gene TRBV9; D may be TRBD1 or TRBD2 (5 bases each). Deletions cut 2 bases from V and 0 bases from J, with 12 bases between. This CDR3 contains 17 residues. The V gene's germline CDR1 is SGDLS and CDR2 YYNGEE. The CDR3 loop reads CASSVGRAYSGANVLTF. The CDR3 DNA reads TGTGCCAGCAGCGTGGGGCGGGCGTACTCTGGGGCCAACGTCCTGACTTTC.

In this sample, this clonotype turned up many times. This chain joins TRBV18 and TRBJ2-7; 10 bases agree with TRBD1. The V gene end was trimmed by 6 bases and the J gene end by 5 bases; junction bases not matched to a gene: 4. CDR3 length: 13 residues. From germline, CDR1 is KGHSH and CDR2 LQKENI. The CDR3: CASSRDRGHEQYF. In nucleotides, the CDR3 is TGTGCCAGCTCGAGGGACAGGGGCCACGAGCAGTACTTC.

V is TRBV25-1 and J is TRBJ1-4; D gene unclear. The V gene lost 6 bases and the J gene lost 3 bases, with 8 bases spanning the gap. This CDR3 region has 13 residues. Germline CDR1 MGHDK, CDR2 SYGVNS. CDR3 region: CASRRAANEKLFF. Here the CDR3 DNA reads TGTGCCAGCAGAAGAGCGGCTAATGAAAAACTGTTTTTT. The entire variable domain, with the rest obtained from reference TRBV25-1 and TRBJ1-4, is as follows: EADIYQTPRYLVIGTGKKITLECSQTMGHDKMYWYQQDPGMELHLIHYSYGVNSTEKGDLSSESTVSRIRTEHFPLTLESARPSHTSQYLCASRRAANEKLFFGSGTQLSVL.

On this clonotype itself: A much larger clone differs by one base, so this may be a read error. The limits of the CDR3 on the DNA are not certain, so only TCRdb's listed CDR3 is given. The chain employs TRBV6-1 and TRBJ1-1. The CDR3 spans 11 residues, counting both ends. Looked up from germline, CDR1 is MNHNS and CDR2 is SASEGT. The CDR3 loop reads CASSVGLGTFF.

This clonotype was observed a handful of times. With a much larger clone just one base away, this may be a read error. The chain combines TRBV5-6 with TRBJ2-5; D not certain. CDR1 and CDR2 (germline): SGHDT, YYEEEE. The CDR3 sequence is 15 residues long. Trimming stripped 2 bases from V and 5 bases from J, with 16 bases between. The CDR3 DNA follows: TGTGCCAGCAGCTTCGGCCAGGCGGCAAAGGAGACCCAGTACTTC. This gives the protein CASSFGQAAKETQYF.

This clonotype has ten or more counts. The chain couples TRBV5-5 to TRBJ1-4; D call uncertain. The V gene's germline CDR1 is SGHKS and CDR2 YYEKEE (reference sequence). Trimming removed 5 bases from V and 8 bases from J, with 16 bases in between. The CDR3 has 14 amino acids. Here the CDR3 reads CASRPFEGVEKLFF. The CDR3 nucleotides read TGTGCCAGCAGGCCTTTCGAGGGTGTGGAAAAACTGTTTTTT.

Worth noting for this clonotype: This may be a read error, as it is one base from a much larger clone. The chain couples TRBV12-3 or TRBV12-4 to TRBJ2-7, with a possible D match to TRBD2 (5 bases). The CDR3 length is 14 residues. V lost 6 bases to trimming and J lost 9 bases, with 21 bases between them. The DNA for the CDR3 is TGTGCCAGCAGCTTCAGCGGTAGTTGGAACGGGCAGTACTTC. It translates to CASSFSGSWNGQYF.

The chain carries TRBV3-1 and TRBJ1-3; possibly TRBD1 for D (5 bases). V shed 3 bases and J shed 4 bases, with 13 bases lying between them. The CDR3 totals 15 residues. Germline CDR1 is LGHDT and CDR2 is YNNKEL (reference sequence). The CDR3 coding sequence is TGTGCCAGCAGCCAGGGACGAGGTGGCGGAAACACCATATATTTT. It is translated as CASSQGRGGGNTIYF.

The chain carries TRBV29-1 and TRBJ2-1; 11 nucleotides match TRBD2. CDR3 size: 13 residues. CDR1 SQVTM and CDR2 ANQGSEA come from the germline V gene. The V and J ends lost 7 bases and 4 bases, in that order; junction bases with no gene match: 3. CDR3 residues: CSGLAGGYNEQFF. In nucleotides, the CDR3 is TGCAGCGGCTTAGCGGGGGGGTACAATGAGCAGTTCTTC.

About this clonotype: A much bigger clone sits one base away, suggesting this may be a read error. This chain joins TRBV9 and TRBJ1-2; unclear D gene. The CDR3 totals 15 residues. The germline CDR1 and CDR2 sequences are SGDLS and YYNGEE. The CDR3 nucleotides are TGTGCCAGCAGCGTAGATCTTATAGTTAACTATGGCTCCACCTTC. It specifies CASSVDLIVNYGSTF.